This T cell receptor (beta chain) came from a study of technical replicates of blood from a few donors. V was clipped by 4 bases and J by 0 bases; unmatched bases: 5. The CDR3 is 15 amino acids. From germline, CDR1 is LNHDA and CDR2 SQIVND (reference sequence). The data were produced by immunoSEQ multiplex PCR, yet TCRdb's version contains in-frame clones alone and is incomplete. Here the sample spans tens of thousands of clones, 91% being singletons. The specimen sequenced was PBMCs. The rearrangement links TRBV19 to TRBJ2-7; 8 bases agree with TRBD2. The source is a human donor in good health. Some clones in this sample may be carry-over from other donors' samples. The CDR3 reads CASSRTSGGSYEQYF. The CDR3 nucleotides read TGTGCCAGTAGTAGAACTAGCGGAGGCTCCTACGAGCAGTACTTC.